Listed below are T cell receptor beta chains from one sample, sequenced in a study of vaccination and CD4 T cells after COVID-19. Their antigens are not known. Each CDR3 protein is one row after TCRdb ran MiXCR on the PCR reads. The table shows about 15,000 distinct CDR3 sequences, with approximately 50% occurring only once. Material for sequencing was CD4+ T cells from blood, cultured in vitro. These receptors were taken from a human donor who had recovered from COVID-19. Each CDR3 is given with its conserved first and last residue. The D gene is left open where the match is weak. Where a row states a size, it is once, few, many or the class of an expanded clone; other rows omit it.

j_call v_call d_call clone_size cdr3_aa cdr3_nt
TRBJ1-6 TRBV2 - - CASSEEGRSPLHF TGTGCCAGCAGTGAAGAGGGGCGATCACCCCTCCACTTT
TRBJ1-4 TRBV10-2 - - CATRDRTNEKLFF TGCGCCACCCGCGACAGGACTAATGAAAAACTGTTTTTT
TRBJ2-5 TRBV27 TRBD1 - CASSFLGQGGETQYF TGTGCCAGCAGTTTCTTGGGACAGGGTGGAGAGACCCAGTACTTC
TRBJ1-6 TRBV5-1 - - CASRGEDLPLHF TGCGCCAGCAGGGGAGAAGACCTACCCCTCCACTTT
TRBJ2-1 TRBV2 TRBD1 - CASSRQGGRQFF TGTGCCAGCAGTCGACAGGGCGGTCGACAGTTCTTC
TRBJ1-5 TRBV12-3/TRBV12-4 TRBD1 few CASSGTGGRQPQHF TGTGCCAGCAGTGGGACAGGGGGTAGGCAGCCCCAGCATTTT
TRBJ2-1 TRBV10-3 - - CAISEGPQGRSYNEQFF TGTGCCATCAGTGAGGGACCCCAGGGGCGCTCCTACAATGAGCAGTTCTTC
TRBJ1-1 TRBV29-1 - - CSVEKGLNMNTEAFF TGCAGCGTAGAAAAGGGGTTGAACATGAACACTGAAGCTTTCTTT
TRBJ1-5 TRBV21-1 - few CASSKKEVYSNQPQHF TGTGCCAGCAGCAAAAAGGAGGTTTATAGCAATCAGCCCCAGCATTTT
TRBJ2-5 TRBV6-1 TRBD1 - CASSRDRTGGQETQYF TGTGCCAGCAGTCGGGACAGGACAGGGGGTCAAGAGACCCAGTACTTC
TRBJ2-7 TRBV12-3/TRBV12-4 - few CASSPERGREYF TGTGCCAGCAGTCCCGAGCGCGGAAGGGAGTACTTC
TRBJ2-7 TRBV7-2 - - CASSLSISYEQYF TGTGCCAGCAGCTTGTCAATTAGCTACGAGCAGTACTTC
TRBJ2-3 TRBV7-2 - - CASSLSQRKSTDTQYF TGTGCCAGCAGCTTATCTCAGCGGAAAAGCACAGATACGCAGTATTTT
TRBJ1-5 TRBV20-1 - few CSASRGVIVGQPQHF TGCAGTGCTAGTAGGGGGGTAATTGTGGGCCAGCCCCAGCATTTT
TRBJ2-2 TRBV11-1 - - CASSKSGGGSTGELFF TGTGCCAGCAGTAAATCGGGCGGAGGGTCCACCGGGGAGCTGTTTTTT
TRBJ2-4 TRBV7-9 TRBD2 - CASSPGLAGGGVAKNIQYF TGTGCCAGCAGCCCAGGACTAGCGGGAGGGGGGGTAGCCAAAAACATTCAGTACTTC
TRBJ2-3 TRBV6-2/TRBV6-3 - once CASSSAYLSGEWGDTQYF TGTGCCAGCAGTTCTGCCTACCTGTCGGGAGAATGGGGAGATACGCAGTATTTT
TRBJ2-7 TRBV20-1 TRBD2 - CSAKNIGAGALEQYF TGCAGTGCCAAAAACATCGGAGCGGGAGCTCTCGAGCAGTACTTC
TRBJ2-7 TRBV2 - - CASSYNRDQHF TGTGCCAGCAGTTACAACCGGGACCAGCACTTC
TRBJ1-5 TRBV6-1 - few CASSNSWEGQPQHF TGTGCCAGCAGCAACAGCTGGGAGGGTCAGCCCCAGCATTTT
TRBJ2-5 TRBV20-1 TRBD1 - CSASGTGLETQYF TGCAGTGCTAGCGGGACAGGGTTAGAGACCCAGTACTTC
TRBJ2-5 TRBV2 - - CASSLIMQGGETQYF TGTGCCAGCAGTCTCATCATGCAGGGAGGAGAGACCCAGTACTTC
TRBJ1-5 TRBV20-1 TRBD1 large CSAVEGTGSDQPQHF TGCAGTGCTGTGGAGGGGACAGGGTCGGATCAGCCCCAGCATTTT
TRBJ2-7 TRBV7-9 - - CASSLIGGDTYEQYF TGTGCCAGCAGCTTAATCGGCGGGGATACCTACGAGCAGTACTTC
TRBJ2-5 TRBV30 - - CAWRAGQETQYF TGTGCCTGGAGGGCCGGGCAAGAGACCCAGTACTTC
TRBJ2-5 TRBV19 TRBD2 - CASTPHVGGETQYF TGTGCCAGTACCCCACACGTGGGGGGGGAGACCCAGTACTTC
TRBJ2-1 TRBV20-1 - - CSARDPAGGGNEQFF TGCAGTGCTAGAGATCCGGCAGGGGGAGGGAATGAGCAGTTCTTC
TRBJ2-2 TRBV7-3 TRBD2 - CASGAGGANTGELFF TGTGCCAGCGGCGCGGGAGGTGCGAACACCGGGGAGCTGTTTTTT